These T cell receptor beta chains were read from a single sample in a study of control samples from healthy donors and cancer patients. Clones were read by immunoSEQ multiplex PCR, and TCRdb kept only the in-frame ones, dropping some. There are approximately 51,000 clones in the sample; about 80% occur only once, and around 10% lies in the top ten. The sequencing sample was made of blood. The receptors originated from a man aged 70 or older in good health. Both conserved end residues are part of each CDR3. The order of the fields is V gene, clone size, D gene, J gene, CDR3 protein, CDR3 DNA. A D gene is named only where the DNA matches it firmly. Clone size is stated in some rows and not others, as once, few, many or a class when expanded.

>TRBV29-1|medium-sized|TRBD2|TRBJ2-4
CSVEIAGALLAKNIQYF
TGCAGCGTTGAGATAGCGGGGGCCCTCCTAGCCAAAAACATTCAGTACTTC
>TRBV7-3|.|.|TRBJ2-3
CASSFSWTDTQYF
TGTGCCAGCAGCTTTTCGTGGACAGATACGCAGTATTTT
>TRBV2|.|TRBD2|TRBJ2-5
CASRGLAGSETQYF
TGTGCCAGCCGAGGACTAGCGGGATCAGAGACCCAGTACTTC
>TRBV19|.|.|TRBJ2-1
CASSLAGSYYNEQFF
TGTGCCAGTAGTTTAGCCGGGTCCTACTACAATGAGCAGTTCTTC
>TRBV7-6|once|.|TRBJ2-2
CASSPRDTGTGGELFF
TGTGCCAGCAGCCCTAGGGACACGGGGACCGGCGGGGAGCTGTTTTTT
>TRBV5-1|.|.|TRBJ1-5
CASRYDSNQPQHF
TGCGCCAGCAGATATGATAGCAATCAGCCCCAGCATTTT
>TRBV11-2|.|.|TRBJ2-3
CASSLDMTDTQYF
TGTGCCAGCAGCTTAGACATGACAGATACGCAGTATTTT
>TRBV28|.|TRBD1|TRBJ1-1
CASSLRGTVNTEAFF
TGTGCCAGCAGTTTAAGGGGGACAGTGAACACTGAAGCTTTCTTT
>TRBV5-6|.|.|TRBJ2-3
CASSPARLISTDTQYF
TGTGCCAGCAGCCCCGCAAGACTTATTAGCACAGATACGCAGTATTTT
>TRBV13|.|.|TRBJ2-5
CASSLGTVGTQYF
TGTGCCAGCAGCTTGGGGACTGTAGGGACCCAGTACTTC
>TRBV6-6|.|.|TRBJ1-4
CASSQNLVSQNEKLFF
TGTGCCAGCAGCCAGAATTTAGTATCGCAAAATGAAAAACTGTTTTTT
>TRBV5-1|.|.|TRBJ2-3
CASSLVTDTQYF
TGCGCCAGCAGCTTAGTCACAGATACGCAGTATTTT
>TRBV18|.|.|TRBJ1-1
CASSHDSNTEAFF
TGTGCCAGCTCCCATGACTCGAACACTGAAGCTTTCTTT
>TRBV4-1|.|TRBD2|TRBJ2-7
CASSPLPGGLSYEQYF
TGCGCCAGCAGTCCCCTTCCGGGGGGACTCTCCTACGAGCAGTACTTC
>TRBV6-2/TRBV6-3|.|.|TRBJ1-5
CASSYSTVNSNQPQHF
TGTGCCAGCAGTTACTCGACAGTAAATAGCAATCAGCCCCAGCATTTT
>TRBV15|.|TRBD1|TRBJ1-5
CATSRGRQGYGNQPQHF
TGTGCCACCAGCAGAGGGCGACAGGGGTACGGCAATCAGCCCCAGCATTTT
>TRBV24-1|.|.|TRBJ2-5
CATSDLWGTQETQYF
TGTGCCACCAGTGATTTGTGGGGGACCCAAGAGACCCAGTACTTC
>TRBV28|.|.|TRBJ2-7
CASSPIAGQGGLYEQYF
TGTGCCAGCAGCCCGATAGCGGGCCAAGGGGGGCTCTACGAGCAGTACTTC
>TRBV5-1|.|.|TRBJ2-7
CASSLATGGGSYEQYF
TGCGCCAGCAGCTTGGCCACAGGGGGAGGGAGCTACGAGCAGTACTTC
>TRBV10-3|.|TRBD1|TRBJ2-2
CAIKDRGLGGELFF
TGTGCCATCAAGGACAGGGGGCTCGGCGGGGAGCTGTTTTTT
>TRBV27|.|TRBD2|TRBJ2-3
CASSALGLAGVDTQYF
TGTGCCAGCAGTGCTCTGGGACTAGCGGGAGTAGATACGCAGTATTTT
>TRBV7-2|.|.|TRBJ2-2
CASSLWAPGELFF
TGTGCCAGCAGCTTATGGGCCCCCGGGGAGCTGTTTTTT
>TRBV27|.|.|TRBJ2-2
CASRFQRNTGELFF
TGTGCCAGCAGGTTCCAGCGGAACACCGGGGAGCTGTTTTTT
>TRBV7-2|.|TRBD1|TRBJ1-2
CASSSDRGEGYTF
TGTGCCAGCAGCTCTGACAGGGGGGAGGGCTACACCTTC